This T cell receptor (beta chain) was identified during a study of blood T cell repertoires in COVID-19. Overall study: The United States, Italy and Spain were the sources of the acute and convalescent COVID-19 samples. Nucleic acid was either cDNA or gDNA, and it came from T cells, B-cell-depleted T cells, or PBMCs.

Original analysis: Amplifying reference gene primers gave estimates of nucleated cell counts. TCRdb's copy holds only in-frame clones and misses some; the assay was immunoSEQ multiplex PCR. V and J calls and clone size are as listed in that table; D and trimming were resolved from the DNA. This sample has under 40,000 clones; 85% occur once, and the top ten carry around 13%. Trimming left V 0 bases short and J 5 bases short, with 11 bases between. This CDR3 has 15 residues. Germline V gene sequence: CDR1 SGHRS, CDR2 YFSETQ. Source material: peripheral blood. The receptor was isolated from a human donor with acute or convalescent COVID-19. The donor label of this sample is uncertain. The chain links TRBV5-1 to TRBJ1-4, with D perhaps TRBD1 (6 bases). CDR3 sequence: CASSLGQAGNEKLFF. Written as DNA, the CDR3 is TGCGCCAGCAGCTTGGGACAGGCCGGGAATGAAAAACTGTTTTTT.